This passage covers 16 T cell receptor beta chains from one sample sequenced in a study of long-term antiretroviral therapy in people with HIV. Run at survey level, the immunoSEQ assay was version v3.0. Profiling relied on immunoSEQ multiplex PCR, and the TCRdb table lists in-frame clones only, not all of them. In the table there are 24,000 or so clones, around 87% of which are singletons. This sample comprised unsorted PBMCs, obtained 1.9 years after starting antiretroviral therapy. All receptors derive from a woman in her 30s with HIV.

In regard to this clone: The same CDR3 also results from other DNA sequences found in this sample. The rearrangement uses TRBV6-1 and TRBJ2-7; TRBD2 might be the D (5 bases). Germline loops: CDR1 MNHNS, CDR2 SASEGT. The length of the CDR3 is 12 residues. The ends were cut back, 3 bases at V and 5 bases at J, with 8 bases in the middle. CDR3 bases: TGTGCCAGCAGTGATGTGCGGGACGAGCAGTACTTC. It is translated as CASSDVRDEQYF.

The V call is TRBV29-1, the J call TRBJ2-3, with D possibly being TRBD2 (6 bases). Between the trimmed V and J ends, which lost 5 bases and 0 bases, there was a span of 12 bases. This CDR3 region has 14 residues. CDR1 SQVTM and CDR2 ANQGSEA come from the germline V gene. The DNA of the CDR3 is TGCAGCGTTAGGGGAGGCCTAAGCACAGATACGCAGTATTTT. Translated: CSVRGGLSTDTQYF.

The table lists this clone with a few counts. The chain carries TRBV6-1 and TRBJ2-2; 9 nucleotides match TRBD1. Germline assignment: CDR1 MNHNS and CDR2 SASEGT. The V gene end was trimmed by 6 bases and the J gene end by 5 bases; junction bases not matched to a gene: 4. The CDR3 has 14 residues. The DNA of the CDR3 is TGTGCCAGCAGACTGGACAGGGGAACCGGGGAGCTGTTTTTT. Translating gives CASRLDRGTGELFF.

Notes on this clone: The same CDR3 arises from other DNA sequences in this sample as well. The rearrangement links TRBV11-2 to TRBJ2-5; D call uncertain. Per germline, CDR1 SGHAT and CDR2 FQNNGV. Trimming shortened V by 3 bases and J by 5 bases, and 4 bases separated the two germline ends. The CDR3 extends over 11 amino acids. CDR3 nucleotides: TGTGCCAGCAGCTTGGGGGAGACCCAGTACTTC. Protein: CASSLGETQYF.

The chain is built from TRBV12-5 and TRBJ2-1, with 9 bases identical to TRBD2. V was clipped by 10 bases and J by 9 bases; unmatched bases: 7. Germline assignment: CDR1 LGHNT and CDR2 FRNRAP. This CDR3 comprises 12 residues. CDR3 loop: CAILAGEGEQFF. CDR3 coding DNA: TGTGCTATCTTAGCGGGGGAGGGTGAGCAGTTCTTC. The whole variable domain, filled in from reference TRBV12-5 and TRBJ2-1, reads DARVTQTPRHKVTEMGQEVTMRCQPILGHNTVFWYRQTMMQGLELLAYFRNRAPLDDSGMPKDRFSAEMPDATLATLKIQPSEPRDSAVYFCAILAGEGEQFFGPGTRLTVL.

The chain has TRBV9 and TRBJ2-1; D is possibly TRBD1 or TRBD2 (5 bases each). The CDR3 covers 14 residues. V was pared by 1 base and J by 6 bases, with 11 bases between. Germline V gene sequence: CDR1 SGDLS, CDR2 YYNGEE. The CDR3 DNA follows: TGTGCCAGCAGCGTAACCCCAGGGAGCAATGAGCAGTTCTTC. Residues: CASSVTPGSNEQFF.

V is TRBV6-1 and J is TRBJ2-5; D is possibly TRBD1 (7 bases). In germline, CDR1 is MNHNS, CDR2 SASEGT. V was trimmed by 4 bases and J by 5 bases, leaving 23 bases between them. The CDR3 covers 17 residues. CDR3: CASSVHWGQGGEETQYF. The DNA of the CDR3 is TGTGCCAGCAGTGTGCACTGGGGGCAGGGGGGCGAGGAGACCCAGTACTTC.

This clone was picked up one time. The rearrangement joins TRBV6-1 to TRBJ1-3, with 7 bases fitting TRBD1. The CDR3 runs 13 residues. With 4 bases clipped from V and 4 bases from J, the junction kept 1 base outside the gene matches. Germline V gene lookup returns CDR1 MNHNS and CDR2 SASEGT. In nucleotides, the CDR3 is TGTGCCAGCAGTGGGACAGGAGGAAACACCATATATTTT. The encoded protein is CASSGTGGNTIYF.

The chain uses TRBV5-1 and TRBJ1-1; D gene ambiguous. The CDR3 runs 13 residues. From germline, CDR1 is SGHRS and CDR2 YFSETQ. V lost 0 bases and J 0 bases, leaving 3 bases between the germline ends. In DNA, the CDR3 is TGCGCCAGCAGCTTGGAGGTGAACACTGAAGCTTTCTTT. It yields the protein CASSLEVNTEAFF. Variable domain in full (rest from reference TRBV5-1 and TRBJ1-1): KAGVTQTPRYLIKTRGQQVTLSCSPISGHRSVSWYQQTPGQGLQFLFEYFSETQRNKGNFPGRFSGRQFSNSRSEMNVSTLELGDSALYLCASSLEVNTEAFFGQGTRLTVV.

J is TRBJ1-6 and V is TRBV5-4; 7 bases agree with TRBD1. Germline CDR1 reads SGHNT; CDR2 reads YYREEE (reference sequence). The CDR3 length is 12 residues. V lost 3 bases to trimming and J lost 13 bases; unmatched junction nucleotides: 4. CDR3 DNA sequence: TGTGCCAGCAGCTCAGGGGGGAACCCCCTCCACTTT. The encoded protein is CASSSGGNPLHF.

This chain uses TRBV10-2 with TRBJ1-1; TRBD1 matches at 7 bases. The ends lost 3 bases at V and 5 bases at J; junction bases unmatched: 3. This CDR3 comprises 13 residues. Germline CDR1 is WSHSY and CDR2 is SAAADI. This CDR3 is CASSERGRTEAFF. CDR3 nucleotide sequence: TGCGCCAGCAGTGAAAGGGGGCGGACTGAAGCTTTCTTT.

CDR3: CASSLRGQGAQVVYGYTF. CDR3 DNA: TGTGCCAGCAGTTTACGGGGACAGGGGGCGCAGGTCGTCTATGGCTACACCTTC. The chain recombines TRBV28 with TRBJ1-2; 12 bases align to TRBD1. V lost 2 bases, J lost 4 bases, and 11 bases stayed unmatched. The CDR3 is 18 amino acids. From germline, CDR1 is MDHEN and CDR2 SYDVKM.

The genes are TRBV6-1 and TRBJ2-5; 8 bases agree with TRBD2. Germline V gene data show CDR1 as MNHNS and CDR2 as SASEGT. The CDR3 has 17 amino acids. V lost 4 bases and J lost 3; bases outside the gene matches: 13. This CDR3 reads CASSVSAGGVFEETQYF. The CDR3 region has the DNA TGTGCCAGCAGTGTGTCGGCGGGGGGCGTGTTCGAAGAGACCCAGTACTTC.

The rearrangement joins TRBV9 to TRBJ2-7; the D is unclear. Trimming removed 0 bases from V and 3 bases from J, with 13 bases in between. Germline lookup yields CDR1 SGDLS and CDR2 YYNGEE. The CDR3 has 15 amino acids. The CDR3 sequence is CASSVVSTHSYEQYV. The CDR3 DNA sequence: TGTGCCAGCAGCGTAGTGTCGACGCACAGCTACGAGCAGTACGTC.

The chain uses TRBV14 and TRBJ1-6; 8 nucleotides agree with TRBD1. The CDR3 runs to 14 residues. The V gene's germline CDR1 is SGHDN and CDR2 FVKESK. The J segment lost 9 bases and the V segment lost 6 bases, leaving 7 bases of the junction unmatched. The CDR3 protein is CASSPGQAPSPLHF. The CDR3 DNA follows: TGTGCCAGCAGTCCGGGACAGGCACCTTCACCCCTCCACTTT.

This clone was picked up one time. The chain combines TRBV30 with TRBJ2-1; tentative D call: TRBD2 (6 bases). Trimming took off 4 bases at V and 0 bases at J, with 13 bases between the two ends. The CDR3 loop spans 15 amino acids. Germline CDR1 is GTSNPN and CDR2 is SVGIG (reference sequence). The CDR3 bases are TGTGCCTGGAATTCGGGGGAGAGCTCCTACAATGAGCAGTTCTTC. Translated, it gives CAWNSGESSYNEQFF.